Below, 9 T cell receptor beta chains from the same sample are listed, as sequenced in a study of blood T cells in healthy people across ages. With a J-beta primer mix and a sample-barcoded 5' primer, a second PCR ran about 7 to 11 cycles. TCRdb independently ran MiXCR on the 5' RACE reads; one entry per CDR3 protein. Of over 600,000 distinct CDR3 sequences listed, roughly three fifths were seen once; the top ten hold approximately 24%. The sample was blood. These TCRs come from a man in his forties in good health.

This clonotype came up once. The chain joins TRBV6-5 to TRBJ1-2, with 7 bases lining up with TRBD1. The trim removed 6 bases at V and 3 bases at J, leaving 7 bases unmatched. Germline CDR1 reads MNHEY; CDR2 reads SVGAGI. The CDR3 has 14 amino acids. CDR3 nucleotide sequence: TGTGCCAGCAGGGCAACCGGGACAGACTATGGCTACACCTTC. Protein product: CASRATGTDYGYTF.

This chain joins TRBV7-9 and TRBJ2-4; D gene ambiguous. This CDR3 is 16 amino acids long. The germline gives CDR1 SEHNR, CDR2 FQNEAQ (reference sequence). Between the trimmed V and J ends, which lost 5 bases and 0 bases, there was a span of 14 bases. The CDR3 sequence is CASSPPGELAKNIQYF. The CDR3 region has the DNA TGTGCCAGCAGCCCGCCCGGAGAACTAGCCAAAAACATTCAGTACTTC.

The gene calls are TRBV27 and TRBJ2-5; D unclear. Germline V lookup: CDR1 MNHEY, CDR2 SMNVEV (reference sequence). There are 13 residues in the CDR3. Between the trimmed V and J ends, which lost 4 bases and 4 bases, there was a span of 10 bases. This chain's CDR3 is CASSWSPRETQYF. The CDR3 nucleotides read TGTGCCAGCAGTTGGAGTCCACGAGAGACCCAGTACTTC.

This clonotype was counted a few times. This chain joins TRBV4-3 and TRBJ2-7; TRBD2 is a possible D gene (5 bases). This CDR3 has 13 amino acids. Germline V gene lookup returns CDR1 LGHNA and CDR2 YSLEER. The ends were cut back, 5 bases at V and 6 bases at J, with 14 bases in the middle. As DNA, the CDR3 is TGCGCCAGCAGCGGGCTTGAGGGTTTCGAGCAGTACTTC. Protein sequence: CASSGLEGFEQYF.

This clonotype was found a few times. The rearrangement links TRBV4-2 to TRBJ2-3; 10 bases line up with TRBD2. V shed 0 bases, J shed 4 bases, and the junction held 7 bases outside the gene matches. CDR1 and CDR2 from the germline V gene are LGHNA and YNFKEQ. CDR3 size: 17 residues. Written as DNA, the CDR3 is TGTGCCAGCAGCCAAGACATCCTAGCGGGGGAATCAGATACGCAGTATTTT. Its translation is CASSQDILAGESDTQYF.

The chain has TRBV29-1 and TRBJ1-2; D call uncertain. Trimming took off 5 bases at V and 8 bases at J, with 15 bases between the two ends. Germline V gene lookup returns CDR1 SQVTM and CDR2 ANQGSEA. This CDR3 is 12 amino acids long. The CDR3 bases are TGCAGCGTTTTTCTTCATTCTGGGGGCTACACCTTC. This translates into CSVFLHSGGYTF.

J is TRBJ1-1 and V is TRBV9; D perhaps matches TRBD1 (5 bases). The CDR3 totals 15 residues. Germline CDR1 reads SGDLS; CDR2 reads YYNGEE. V lost 4 bases to trimming and J lost 0 bases, with 13 bases between them. The CDR3 nucleotides read TGTGCCAGCAGCCCGCAGGGAGTATTGAACACTGAAGCTTTCTTT. It codes for CASSPQGVLNTEAFF. The complete variable domain, with remaining parts taken from reference TRBV9 and TRBJ1-1, reads DSGVTQTPKHLITATGQRVTLRCSPRSGDLSVYWYQQSLDQGLQFLIQYYNGEERAKGNILERFSAQQFPDLHSELNLSSLELGDSALYFCASSPQGVLNTEAFFGQGTRLTVV.

The CDR3 DNA reads as TGTGCCAGCAGCTCTTGGTTTGCTGACAGACAAATATCTTCCTCGCAGTATTTT. Amino acids: CASSSWFADRQISSSQYF. The gene calls are TRBV28 and TRBJ2-3, with D tentatively TRBD1 (5 bases). Germline CDR1 is MDHEN and CDR2 is SYDVKM. CDR3 length: 18 residues. Deletions cut 6 bases from V and 10 bases from J, with 32 bases between. The entire variable domain, with the rest obtained from reference TRBV28 and TRBJ2-3, is as follows: DVKVTQSSRYLVKRTGEKVFLECVQDMDHENMFWYRQDPGLGLRLIYFSYDVKMKEKGDIPEGYSVSREKKERFSLILESASTNQTSMYLCASSSWFADRQISSSQYFGPGTRLTVL.

In its sample, this clonotype was seen a few times. The rearrangement uses TRBV20-1 and TRBJ2-7, with 7 bases fitting TRBD2. CDR3 size: 13 residues. Germline lookup yields CDR1 DFQATT and CDR2 SNEGSKA (reference sequence). The junction had 5 bases not matched to a gene; V was cut back by 3 bases and J by 3 bases. The CDR3 sequence: CSASKREYYEQYF. The CDR3 coding sequence is TGCAGTGCTAGCAAGCGGGAATACTACGAGCAGTACTTC.